This T cell receptor (beta chain) was recovered during a study of blood T cell repertoires in COVID-19. Per the original data handling: Amplification from reference gene primers served as the basis for estimated nucleated cell counts. Sequencing was performed with immunoSEQ multiplex PCR; in TCRdb, only in-frame clones are kept and a portion is missing. The V and J calls and clone size come from that table; D and trimming were worked out from the DNA. This sample carries roughly 140,000 clones, about 81% of them seen once, and the ten largest clones take more than 5.5%. The age range of participants was about 18 to 90 years, with residence in some 25 US areas. Recovered Cohort 3 donors showed two negative PCRs, clearance, or symptom resolution. This CDR3 comprises 12 residues. Germline CDR1 MGHDK, CDR2 SYGVNS. With V trimmed by 10 bases and J by 4 bases, 5 bases remained unmatched.

Sequenced input: PBMCs or T cells enriched from blood (not recorded which). This receptor was identified in a man between 45 and 60 years old who had recovered from COVID-19. The genes are TRBV25-1 and TRBJ1-2; 8 bases map to TRBD1. CDR3 loop: CATRTGTYGYTF. In nucleotides, the CDR3 is TGTGCCACCCGGACAGGGACCTATGGCTACACCTTC.